This T cell receptor (beta chain) was identified during a study of blood T cell repertoires in COVID-19. Study overall: Researchers got acute and convalescent COVID-19 samples from the United States, Italy and Spain. In each case, the material was cDNA or gDNA derived from T cells, B-cell-depleted T cells, or PBMCs.

Germline lookup yields CDR1 MDHEN and CDR2 SYDVKM. V dropped 4 bases and J dropped 1; count of bases not matched to a gene: 1. This CDR3 has 14 residues. The Seattle patients joined while their infection was active and were tracked longitudinally afterward. This clone occurred a few times. The same CDR3 also results from other DNA sequences found in this sample. Authors' analysis steps: Reference gene primer amplification yielded estimated nucleated cell counts. Only in-frame clones appear in the TCRdb table, and some are missing; sequencing was by immunoSEQ multiplex PCR. V and J calls and clone size come straight from that table; D and trimming were deduced from the DNA. The sample lists 250,000 to 300,000 clones; more than 85% were seen once.

This sequence was found in a woman aged 25 to 39 with COVID-19, enrolled during active disease. The V call is TRBV28, the J call TRBJ1-1; 9 bases align to TRBD1. The sequenced material came from peripheral blood. CDR3 loop: CASSSGQGNTEAFF. CDR3 DNA sequence: TGTGCCAGCAGTTCGGGACAGGGGAACACTGAAGCTTTCTTT.